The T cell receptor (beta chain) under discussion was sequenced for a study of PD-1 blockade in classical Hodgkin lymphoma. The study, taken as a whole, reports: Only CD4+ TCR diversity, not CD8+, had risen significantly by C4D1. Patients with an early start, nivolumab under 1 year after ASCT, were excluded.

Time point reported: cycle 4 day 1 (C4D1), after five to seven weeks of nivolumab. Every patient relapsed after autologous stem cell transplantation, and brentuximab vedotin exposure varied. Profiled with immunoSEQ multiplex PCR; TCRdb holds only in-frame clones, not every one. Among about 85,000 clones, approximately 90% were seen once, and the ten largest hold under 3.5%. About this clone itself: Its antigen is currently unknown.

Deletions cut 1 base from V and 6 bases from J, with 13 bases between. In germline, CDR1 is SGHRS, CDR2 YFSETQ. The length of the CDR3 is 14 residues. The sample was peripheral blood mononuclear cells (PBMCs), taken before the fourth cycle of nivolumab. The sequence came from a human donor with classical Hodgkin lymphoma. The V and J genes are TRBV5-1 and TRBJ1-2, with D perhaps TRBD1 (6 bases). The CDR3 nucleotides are TGCGCCAGCAGCTTGTTACAGGGCGCAGATGGCTACACCTTC. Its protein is CASSLLQGADGYTF.